This T cell receptor (beta chain) derives from a study of T cells expressing NK-cell markers. Study as a whole: Sequencing of TCR beta repertoires drew on sorted CD3+CD56+NKG2C+, CD3+CD56+NKG2C- and CD3+CD56-NKG2C+ T cells.

The CDR3 extends over 13 amino acids. With the 5' RACE reads reprocessed, TCRdb shows one record per CDR3 protein and no DNA. The table lists 400,000 to 450,000 distinct CDR3 sequences. This TCR was sampled from a woman between 18 and 70 years old in good health. The chain employs TRBV12-3 or TRBV12-4 and TRBJ2-6. Sequencing was done on a sample of blood T cells: a sorted CD56 or NKG2C T cell subset, CD4+ or CD8+ T cells, or bulk PBMC T cells (not recorded which). The CDR3 reads CASSYLGANVLTF.